This T cell receptor beta chain stems from a study of T-cell reconstitution after alpha-beta-depleted transplantation in children. The trim removed 0 bases at V and 4 bases at J, leaving 9 bases unmatched. From germline, CDR1 is KGHDR and CDR2 SFDVKD. This CDR3 has 17 residues. The TCRbeta library was prepared with unique molecular identifiers. TCRdb redid the calling of the PCR reads with MiXCR, one entry per CDR3 protein. The sample carries just under 550,000 distinct CDR3 sequences, about 17% recorded once. This specimen was PBMCs from the stem cell graft donor, taken from the stem cell graft. The V gene is TRBV24-1, the J gene TRBJ2-7, with 9 bases identical to TRBD2. This clonotype was obtained from a human donor who donated a stem cell graft to a child with acute lymphoblastic leukemia. CDR3 sequence reads: CATSDLHSAGGPYEQYF. Written as DNA, the CDR3 is TGTGCCACCAGTGATTTGCACTCCGCGGGAGGGCCGTACGAGCAGTACTTC.